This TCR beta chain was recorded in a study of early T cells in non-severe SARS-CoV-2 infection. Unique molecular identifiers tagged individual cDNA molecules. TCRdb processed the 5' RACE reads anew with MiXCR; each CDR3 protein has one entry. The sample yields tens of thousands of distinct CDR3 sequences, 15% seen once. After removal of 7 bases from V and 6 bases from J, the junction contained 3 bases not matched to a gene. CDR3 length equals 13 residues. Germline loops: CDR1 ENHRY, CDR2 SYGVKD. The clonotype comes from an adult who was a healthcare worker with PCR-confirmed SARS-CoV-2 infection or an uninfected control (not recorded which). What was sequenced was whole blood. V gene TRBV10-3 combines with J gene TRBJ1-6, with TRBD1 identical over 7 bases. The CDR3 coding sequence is TGTGCCATCACTGGACAGGTTAATTCACCCCTCCACTTT. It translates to CAITGQVNSPLHF.